This TCR beta chain was retrieved from a study of T-cell reconstitution after alpha-beta-depleted transplantation in children. Findings and caveats of the study: By one year post-transplant, T-cell counts and diversity largely arose from T cells that were newly produced. About two months after transplant, alpha-beta T cells reportedly came from several hundred expanded graft clones. TCRbeta diversity was high at day 60 in some patients (a result of surviving recipient T cells and thymic progenitors).

CDR1 and CDR2 (germline): SGHKS, YYEKEE (reference sequence). V gave up 4 bases and J gave up 0 bases; unmatched junction bases: 5. The CDR3 has 15 residues. Unique molecular identifiers were incorporated when the TCRbeta library was constructed. TCRdb re-called the PCR reads with MiXCR, one entry per CDR3 protein. The top ten hold just over 35% of the sample, which has 530,000 or so distinct CDR3 sequences, roughly 27% seen once. This clonotype was counted a few times. Its specificity is not known. The clonotype originates from a boy in the first two years of life with Wiskott-Aldrich syndrome, due to receive a stem cell transplant. This sample comprised PBMCs, obtained before TCRalphabeta/CD19-depleted stem cell transplant. The V gene is TRBV5-5, the J gene TRBJ1-2, with 8 bases that match TRBD1. The CDR3 protein is CASSPDRATNYGYTF. CDR3 bases: TGTGCCAGCAGCCCGGACAGGGCGACTAACTATGGCTACACCTTC.